This T cell receptor (beta chain) was sequenced during a study of shared clonotypes between healthy human individuals. The study drew its donors from healthy HIV-negative adults without recent acute infections or vaccinations. Overall study results and limits: With a few donors compared, roughly 5% of naive CD4 clonotypes were shared. All-four-donor shared clonotypes had higher generation probabilities than non-shared clonotypes did.

Germline V gives CDR1 MNHNY, CDR2 SVGAGI (reference sequence). The ends lost 4 bases at V and 2 bases at J; junction bases unmatched: 6. CDR3 size: 15 residues. Replicate PCRs for sorted subsets used about 200 ng DNA; this equaled 25,000 to 35,000 T cell genomes. The assay was immunoSEQ multiplex PCR, and TCRdb's table has in-frame clones only and misses some. The table has about 640,000 clones, around 72% seen once. Notes on this clone: Its specificity is not known.

The source material was memory CD4+ T cells sorted from blood. Subset in this sample: CD45RA-negative fraction. The receptor's source is a woman in her thirties in good health. This rearrangement joins TRBV6-6 to TRBJ2-7; TRBD1 aligns across 9 bases. Here the CDR3 DNA reads TGTGCCAGCAGTTCCCGGGACAGGGCCGCCTACGAGCAGTACTTC. Residues: CASSSRDRAAYEQYF.